Detailed here is one T cell receptor beta chain. Its antigen remains unknown. Time point in this sample: cycle 4 day 1 (C4D1), after five to seven weeks of nivolumab. With no exception, relapse followed autologous stem cell transplantation in all patients, and brentuximab vedotin exposure varied. This entry is derived from a study of PD-1 blockade in classical Hodgkin lymphoma. General observations from the study: Why the repertoires differ is still unclear, perhaps disease activity or prior therapy.

TCRdb keeps only in-frame clones here, not all; method: immunoSEQ multiplex PCR. The data contain 50,000 to 65,000 clones, 87% of them singletons. The TCR comes from a human donor with classical Hodgkin lymphoma. Sample: peripheral blood mononuclear cells (PBMCs), taken before the fourth cycle of nivolumab.

CDR3 amino acids: CASSEGLGSGNTIYF. The DNA of the CDR3 is TGTGCCAGCAGTGAGGGCTTGGGCTCTGGAAACACCATATATTTT. This sequence joins TRBV27 and TRBJ1-3; D not resolved. V lost 5 bases and J 0 bases, leaving 11 bases between the germline ends. The CDR3 sequence is 15 residues long. Germline CDR1 reads MNHEY; CDR2 reads SMNVEV (reference sequence).